The clone carrying this T cell receptor beta chain was picked up one time. The CDR3 length is 15 residues. CDR1 is LGHDT, CDR2 YNNKEL, per germline (reference sequence). V gave up 3 bases and J gave up 1 base; unmatched junction bases: 4. The repertoire was sequenced with immunoSEQ multiplex PCR; TCRdb's copy has only in-frame clones and lacks some. The sample lists some 300,000 clones; around 84% were seen once. The data originate from a study of blood T cell repertoires in COVID-19. The clonotype was recovered from a man in his 70s with acute or convalescent COVID-19. Sequencing was done on a sample of peripheral blood. The rearrangement links TRBV3-1 (or the pseudogene TRBV3-2) to TRBJ1-2, with 8 bases that match TRBD1. The CDR3 reads CASSHRQGINYGYTF. The DNA of the CDR3 is TGTGCCAGCAGCCACCGACAGGGGATTAACTATGGCTACACCTTC.